The clone carrying this T cell receptor beta chain appeared a few times. These data belong to a study of blood T cell repertoires in COVID-19. Whole-study context: There were acute and convalescent COVID-19 samples, and they came from the United States, Italy and Spain. Nucleic acid was either cDNA or gDNA, and it came from T cells, B-cell-depleted T cells, or PBMCs.

There are 14 residues in the CDR3. V lost 3 bases, J lost 12 bases, and 17 bases lay in between. Germline V gene sequence: CDR1 MDHEN, CDR2 SYDVKM. Assay used: immunoSEQ multiplex PCR; TCRdb lists only in-frame clones, some missing. The sample has about 83,000 clones, about three quarters seen once; the top ten hold less than 20%. The sequenced sample was peripheral blood. The source is an elderly woman with active or convalescent COVID-19. The chain combines TRBV28 with TRBJ1-4; weak D call: TRBD1 (5 bases). In DNA, the CDR3 is TGTGCCAGCAGTTTTCCCAGGGCCCCCCATGAACTGTTTTTT. It codes for CASSFPRAPHELFF.